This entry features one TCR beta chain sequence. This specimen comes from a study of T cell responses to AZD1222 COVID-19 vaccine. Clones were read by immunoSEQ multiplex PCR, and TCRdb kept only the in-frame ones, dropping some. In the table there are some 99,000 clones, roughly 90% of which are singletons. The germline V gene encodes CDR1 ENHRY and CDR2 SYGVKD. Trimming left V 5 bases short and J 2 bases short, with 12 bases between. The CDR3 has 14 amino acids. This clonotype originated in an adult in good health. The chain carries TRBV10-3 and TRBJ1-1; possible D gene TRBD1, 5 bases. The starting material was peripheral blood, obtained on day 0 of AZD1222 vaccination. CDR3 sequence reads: CAISQTDTNTEAFF. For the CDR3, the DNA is TGTGCCATCAGTCAGACAGATACTAACACTGAAGCTTTCTTT.